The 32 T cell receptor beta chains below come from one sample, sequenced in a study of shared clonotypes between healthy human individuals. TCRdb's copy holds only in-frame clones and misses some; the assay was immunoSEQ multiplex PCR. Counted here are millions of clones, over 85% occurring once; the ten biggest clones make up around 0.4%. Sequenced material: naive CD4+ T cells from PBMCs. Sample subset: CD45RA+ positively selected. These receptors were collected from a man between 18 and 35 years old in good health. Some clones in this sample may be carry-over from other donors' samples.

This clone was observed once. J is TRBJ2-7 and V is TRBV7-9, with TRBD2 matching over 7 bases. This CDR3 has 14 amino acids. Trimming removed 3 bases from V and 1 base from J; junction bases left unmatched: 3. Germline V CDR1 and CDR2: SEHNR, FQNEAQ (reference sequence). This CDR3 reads CASSLLAESYEQYF. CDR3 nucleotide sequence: TGTGCCAGCAGCTTGCTAGCGGAGTCCTACGAGCAGTACTTC.

CDR3 DNA: TGTGCCAGCAGCTCATGGGGGGAGCCCTCCTACAATGAGCAGTTCTTC. This translates into CASSSWGEPSYNEQFF. The chain couples TRBV7-3 to TRBJ2-1; a possible D gene is TRBD2 (6 bases). V dropped 4 bases and J dropped 0 bases, with 13 bases sitting between them. The CDR3 sequence is 16 residues long. Germline-derived CDR1 and CDR2 are SGHTA and FQGTGA.

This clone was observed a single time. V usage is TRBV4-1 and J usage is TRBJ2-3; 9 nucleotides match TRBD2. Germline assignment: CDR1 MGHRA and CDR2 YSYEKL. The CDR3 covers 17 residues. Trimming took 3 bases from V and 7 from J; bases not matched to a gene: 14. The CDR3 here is CASSHPPRGRARYTQYF. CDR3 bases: TGCGCCAGCAGCCACCCCCCCCGCGGGAGGGCTCGGTATACGCAGTATTTT.

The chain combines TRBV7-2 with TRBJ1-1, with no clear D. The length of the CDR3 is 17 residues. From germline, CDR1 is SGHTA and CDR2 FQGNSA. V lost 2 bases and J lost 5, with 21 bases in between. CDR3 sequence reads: CASSLMHARIKRTEAFF. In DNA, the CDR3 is TGTGCCAGCAGCTTAATGCATGCGAGGATTAAGCGTACTGAAGCTTTCTTT.

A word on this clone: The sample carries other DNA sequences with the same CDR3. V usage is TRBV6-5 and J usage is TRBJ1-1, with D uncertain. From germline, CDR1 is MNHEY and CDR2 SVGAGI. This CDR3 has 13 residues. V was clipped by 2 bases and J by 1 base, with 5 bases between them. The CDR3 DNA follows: TGTGCCAGCAGTTACGGGCAGAACACTGAAGCTTTCTTT. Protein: CASSYGQNTEAFF.

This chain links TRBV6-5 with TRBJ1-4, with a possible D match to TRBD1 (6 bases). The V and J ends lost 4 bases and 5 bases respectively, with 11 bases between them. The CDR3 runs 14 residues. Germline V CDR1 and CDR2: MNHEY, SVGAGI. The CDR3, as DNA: TGTGCCAGCAGTTTGGTGGGGGCAAATGAAAAACTGTTTTTT. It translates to CASSLVGANEKLFF.

DNA for the CDR3: TGTGCCAGCTCACCACTGGGACAGGGGGCCCAAGAGACCCAGTACTTC. Protein: CASSPLGQGAQETQYF. The V gene is TRBV18, the J gene TRBJ2-5; 12 positions agree with TRBD1. Germline V gene data show CDR1 as KGHSH and CDR2 as LQKENI. The CDR3 contains 16 residues. With V trimmed by 1 base and J by 1 base, 1 base remained unmatched.

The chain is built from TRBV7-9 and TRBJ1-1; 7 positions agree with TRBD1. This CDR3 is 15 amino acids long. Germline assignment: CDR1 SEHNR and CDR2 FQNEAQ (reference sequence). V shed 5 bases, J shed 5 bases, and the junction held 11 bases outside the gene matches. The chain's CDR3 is CASSLWERGRTEAFF. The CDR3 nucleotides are TGTGCCAGCAGCCTCTGGGAGAGGGGGCGGACTGAAGCTTTCTTT.

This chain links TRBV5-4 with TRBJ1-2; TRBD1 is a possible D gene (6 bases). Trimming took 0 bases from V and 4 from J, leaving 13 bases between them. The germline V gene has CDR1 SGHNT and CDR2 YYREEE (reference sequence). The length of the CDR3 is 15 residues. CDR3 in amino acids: CASSLGPGASYGYTF. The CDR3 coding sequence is TGTGCCAGCAGCTTGGGTCCGGGGGCCTCCTATGGCTACACCTTC.

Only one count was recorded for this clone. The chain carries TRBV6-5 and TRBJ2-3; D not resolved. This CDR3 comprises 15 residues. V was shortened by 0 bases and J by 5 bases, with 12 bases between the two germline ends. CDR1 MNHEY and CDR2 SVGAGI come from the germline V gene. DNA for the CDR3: TGTGCCAGCAGTTACTCGATAAAGCTCCTAGATACGCAGTATTTT. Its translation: CASSYSIKLLDTQYF.

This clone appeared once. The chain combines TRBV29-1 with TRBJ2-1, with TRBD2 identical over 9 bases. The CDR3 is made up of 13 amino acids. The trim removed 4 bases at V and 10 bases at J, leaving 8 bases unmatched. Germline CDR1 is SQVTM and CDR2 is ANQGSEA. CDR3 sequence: CSVVRRLAGEQFF. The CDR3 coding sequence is TGCAGCGTTGTTCGTCGGCTAGCGGGGGAGCAGTTCTTC.

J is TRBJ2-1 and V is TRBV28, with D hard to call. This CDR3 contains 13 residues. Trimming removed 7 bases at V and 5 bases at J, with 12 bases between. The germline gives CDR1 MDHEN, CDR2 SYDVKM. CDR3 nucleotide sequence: TGTGCCAGCATCGGGCAGGCGGACAATGAGCAGTTCTTC. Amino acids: CASIGQADNEQFF.

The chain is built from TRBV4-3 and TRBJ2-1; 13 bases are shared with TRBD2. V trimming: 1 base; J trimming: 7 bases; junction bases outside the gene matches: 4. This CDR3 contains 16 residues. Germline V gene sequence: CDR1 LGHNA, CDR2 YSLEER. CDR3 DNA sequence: TGCGCCAGCAGCCAAGGGACTAGCGGGAGTCGGAATGAGCAGTTCTTC. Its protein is CASSQGTSGSRNEQFF.

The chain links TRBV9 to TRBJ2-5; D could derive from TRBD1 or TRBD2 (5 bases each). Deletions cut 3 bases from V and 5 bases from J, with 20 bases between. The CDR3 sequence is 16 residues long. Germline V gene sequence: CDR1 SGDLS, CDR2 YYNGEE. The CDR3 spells CASSEGLVREKETQYF. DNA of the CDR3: TGTGCCAGCAGCGAGGGGTTAGTCCGGGAAAAGGAGACCCAGTACTTC.

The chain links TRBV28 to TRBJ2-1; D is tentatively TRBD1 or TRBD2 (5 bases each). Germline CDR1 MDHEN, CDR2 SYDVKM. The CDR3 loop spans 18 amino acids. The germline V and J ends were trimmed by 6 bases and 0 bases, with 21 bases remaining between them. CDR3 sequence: CASRHGAPLLSSYNEQFF. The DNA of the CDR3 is TGTGCCAGCAGGCACGGGGCTCCTCTACTCAGCTCCTACAATGAGCAGTTCTTC.

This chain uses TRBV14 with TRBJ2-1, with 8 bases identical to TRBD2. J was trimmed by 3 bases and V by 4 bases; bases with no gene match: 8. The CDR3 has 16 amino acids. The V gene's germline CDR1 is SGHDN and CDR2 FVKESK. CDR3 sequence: CASSPKEREYYNEQFF. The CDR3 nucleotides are TGTGCCAGCAGCCCTAAAGAGCGGGAGTACTACAATGAGCAGTTCTTC.

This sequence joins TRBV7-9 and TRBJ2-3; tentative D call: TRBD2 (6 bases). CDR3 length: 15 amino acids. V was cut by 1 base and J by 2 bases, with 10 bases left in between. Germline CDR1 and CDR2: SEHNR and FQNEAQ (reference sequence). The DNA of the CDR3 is TGTGCCAGCAGCTTAGACGTAGCGGCCACAGATACGCAGTATTTT. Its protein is CASSLDVAATDTQYF.

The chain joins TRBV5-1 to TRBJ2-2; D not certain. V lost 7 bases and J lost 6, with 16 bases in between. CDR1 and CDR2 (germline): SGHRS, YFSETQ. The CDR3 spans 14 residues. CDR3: CASGLSVLPGELFF. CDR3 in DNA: TGCGCCAGCGGTTTATCGGTCCTCCCCGGGGAGCTGTTTTTT.

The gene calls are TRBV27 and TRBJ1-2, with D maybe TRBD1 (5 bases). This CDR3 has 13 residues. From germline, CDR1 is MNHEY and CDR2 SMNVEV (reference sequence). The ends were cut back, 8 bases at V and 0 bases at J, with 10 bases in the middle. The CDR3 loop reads CASRGTANYGYTF. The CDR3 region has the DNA TGTGCCAGCCGAGGGACTGCTAACTATGGCTACACCTTC.

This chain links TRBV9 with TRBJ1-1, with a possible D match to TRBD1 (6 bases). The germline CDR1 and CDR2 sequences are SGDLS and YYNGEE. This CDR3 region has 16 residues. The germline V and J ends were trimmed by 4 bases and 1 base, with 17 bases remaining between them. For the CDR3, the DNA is TGTGCCAGCAGCTCTCGGGGGGCCCTCCGGAACACTGAAGCTTTCTTT. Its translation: CASSSRGALRNTEAFF. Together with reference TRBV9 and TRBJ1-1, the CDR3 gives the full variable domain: DSGVTQTPKHLITATGQRVTLRCSPRSGDLSVYWYQQSLDQGLQFLIQYYNGEERAKGNILERFSAQQFPDLHSELNLSSLELGDSALYFCASSSRGALRNTEAFFGQGTRLTVV.

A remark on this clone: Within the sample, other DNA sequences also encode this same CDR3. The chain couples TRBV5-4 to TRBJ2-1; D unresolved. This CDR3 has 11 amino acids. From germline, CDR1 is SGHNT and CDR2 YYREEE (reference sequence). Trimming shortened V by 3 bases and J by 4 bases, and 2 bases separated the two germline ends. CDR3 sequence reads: CASSYYNEQFF. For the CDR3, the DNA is TGTGCCAGCAGCTATTACAATGAGCAGTTCTTC.

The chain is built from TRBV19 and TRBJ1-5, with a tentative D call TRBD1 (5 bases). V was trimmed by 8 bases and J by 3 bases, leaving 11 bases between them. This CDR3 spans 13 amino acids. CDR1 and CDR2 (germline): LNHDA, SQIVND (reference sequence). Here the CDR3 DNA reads TGTGCCAGTGAGGGACCGCTCAATCAGCCCCAGCATTTT. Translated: CASEGPLNQPQHF.

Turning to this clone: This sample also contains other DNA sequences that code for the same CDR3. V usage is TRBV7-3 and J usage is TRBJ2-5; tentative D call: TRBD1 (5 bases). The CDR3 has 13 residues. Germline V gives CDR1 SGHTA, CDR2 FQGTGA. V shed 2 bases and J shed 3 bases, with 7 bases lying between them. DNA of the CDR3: TGTGCCAGCAGCTTAGGGGCCGAAGAGACCCAGTACTTC. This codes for CASSLGAEETQYF. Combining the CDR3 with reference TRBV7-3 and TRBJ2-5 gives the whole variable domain GAGVSQTPSNKVTEKGKYVELRCDPISGHTALYWYRQSLGQGPEFLIYFQGTGAADDSGLPNDRFFAVRPEGSVSTLKIQRTERGDSAVYLCASSLGAEETQYFGPGTRLLVL.

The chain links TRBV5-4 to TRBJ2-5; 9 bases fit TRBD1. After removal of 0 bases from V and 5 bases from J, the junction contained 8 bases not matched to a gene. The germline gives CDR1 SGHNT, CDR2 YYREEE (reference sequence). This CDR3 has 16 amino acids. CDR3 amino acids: CASSLARDRAAETQYF. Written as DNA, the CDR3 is TGTGCCAGCAGCTTGGCCCGGGACAGGGCGGCGGAGACCCAGTACTTC.

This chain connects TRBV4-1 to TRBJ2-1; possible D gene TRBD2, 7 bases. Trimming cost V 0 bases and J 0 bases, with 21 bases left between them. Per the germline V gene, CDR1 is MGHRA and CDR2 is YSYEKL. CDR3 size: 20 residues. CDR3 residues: CASSQEGGASSLSSYNEQFF. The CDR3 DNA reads TGCGCCAGCAGCCAAGAAGGGGGGGCTTCTTCCCTTAGCTCCTACAATGAGCAGTTCTTC.

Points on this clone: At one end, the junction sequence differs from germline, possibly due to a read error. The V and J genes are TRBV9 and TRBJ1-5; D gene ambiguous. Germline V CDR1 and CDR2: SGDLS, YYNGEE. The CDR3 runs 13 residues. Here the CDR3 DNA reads TGTGCTAGCAGCCGTCTAGGGCATCAGCCCCAGCATTTT. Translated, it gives CASSRLGHQPQHF.

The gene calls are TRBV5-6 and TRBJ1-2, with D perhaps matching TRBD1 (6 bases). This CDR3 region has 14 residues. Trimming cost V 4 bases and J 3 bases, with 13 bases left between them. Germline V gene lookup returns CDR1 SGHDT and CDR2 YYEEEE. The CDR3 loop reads CASSLLRTDYGYTF. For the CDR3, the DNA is TGTGCCAGCAGCCTTCTTCGGACAGACTATGGCTACACCTTC.

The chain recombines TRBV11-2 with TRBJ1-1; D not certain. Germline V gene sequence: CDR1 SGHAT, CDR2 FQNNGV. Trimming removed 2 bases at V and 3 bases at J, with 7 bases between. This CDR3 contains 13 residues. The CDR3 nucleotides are TGTGCCAGCAGCTTATATAACCACACTGAAGCTTTCTTT. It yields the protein CASSLYNHTEAFF. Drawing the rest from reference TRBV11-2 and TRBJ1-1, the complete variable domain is EAGVAQSPRYKIIEKRQSVAFWCNPISGHATLYWYQQILGQGPKLLIQFQNNGVVDDSQLPKDRFSAERLKGVDSTLKIQPAKLEDSAVYLCASSLYNHTEAFFGQGTRLTVV.

Here the CDR3 DNA reads TGTGCCAGCAGATCACAGACAGGGATAGTGGATACGCAGTATTTT. Its translation: CASRSQTGIVDTQYF. The chain carries TRBV6-6 and TRBJ2-3; 7 bases map to TRBD1. In germline, CDR1 is MNHNY, CDR2 SVGAGI (reference sequence). V lost 6 bases to trimming and J lost 6 bases; unmatched junction nucleotides: 12. The length of the CDR3 is 15 residues.

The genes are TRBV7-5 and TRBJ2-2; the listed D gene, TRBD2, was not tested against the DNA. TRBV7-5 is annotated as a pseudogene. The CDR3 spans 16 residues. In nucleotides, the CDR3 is TGTGTCAGAATCCCGGGGACTAGCGGGAGTCCCGGGGAGCTGTTTTTT. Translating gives CVRIPGTSGSPGELFF.

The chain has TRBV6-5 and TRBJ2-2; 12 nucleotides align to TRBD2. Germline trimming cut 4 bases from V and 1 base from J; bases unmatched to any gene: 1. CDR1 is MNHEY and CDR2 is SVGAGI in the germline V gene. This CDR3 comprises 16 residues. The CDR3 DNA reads TGTGCCAGCAGTTTGGGACTAGCGGGGAACACCGGGGAGCTGTTTTTT. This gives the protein CASSLGLAGNTGELFF.

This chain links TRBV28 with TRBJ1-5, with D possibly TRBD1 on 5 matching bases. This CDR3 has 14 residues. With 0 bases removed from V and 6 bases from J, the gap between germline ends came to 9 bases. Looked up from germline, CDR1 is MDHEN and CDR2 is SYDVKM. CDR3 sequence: CASSLWGEGQPQHF. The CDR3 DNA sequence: TGTGCCAGCAGTTTATGGGGGGAGGGTCAGCCCCAGCATTTT. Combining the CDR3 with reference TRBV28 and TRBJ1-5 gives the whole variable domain DVKVTQSSRYLVKRTGEKVFLECVQDMDHENMFWYRQDPGLGLRLIYFSYDVKMKEKGDIPEGYSVSREKKERFSLILESASTNQTSMYLCASSLWGEGQPQHFGDGTRLSIL.